This T cell receptor (beta chain) was profiled in a study of human T cells and chemical hapten exposure. For the study at large: 2% DPC applied to a 2 cm by 2 cm arm area sensitized donors. Study results and limitations: DPC sensitization did not alter TCRs above 1 in 1000 frequency.

Of note for this clonotype: Its antigen is not identified.

Time point of the sample: patch test 3, about 24 weeks after DPC sensitization. Described treatment: therapeutic diphenylcyclopropenone sensitization with weekly scalp DPC. Individual cDNA molecules each carried unique molecular identifiers attached by the library. MiXCR, applied by TCRdb to the RACE reads, yields one record per CDR3 protein. The data contain roughly 100,000 distinct CDR3 sequences, about 34% of them singletons. Sequencing used whole blood, obtained in connection with sensitization to the hapten diphenylcyclopropenone (DPC). The receptor was isolated from a man aged 35-49 years with alopecia areata. Some clones in this sample may be carry-over from other donors' samples.

As DNA, the CDR3 is TGTGCCAGCAGTTTAGCATCGGCTAGCACAGATACGCAGTATTTT. As protein: CASSLASASTDTQYF. The chain combines TRBV28 with TRBJ2-3; unclear D gene. Germline V CDR1 and CDR2: MDHEN, SYDVKM. CDR3 length equals 15 residues. V lost 2 bases to trimming and J lost 0 bases, with 9 bases between them.